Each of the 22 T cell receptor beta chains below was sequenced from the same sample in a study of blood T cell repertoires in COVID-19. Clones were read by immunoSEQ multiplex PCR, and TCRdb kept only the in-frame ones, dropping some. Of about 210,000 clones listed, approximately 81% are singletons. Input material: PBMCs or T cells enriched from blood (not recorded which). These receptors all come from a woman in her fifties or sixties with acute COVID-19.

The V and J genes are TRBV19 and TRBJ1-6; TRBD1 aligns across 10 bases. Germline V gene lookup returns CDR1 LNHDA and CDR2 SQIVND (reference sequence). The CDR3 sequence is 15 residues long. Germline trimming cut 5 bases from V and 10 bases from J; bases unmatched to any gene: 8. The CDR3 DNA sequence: TGTGCCAGTAGTCCGACAGGGGGCTTCGGGTCACCCCTCCACTTT. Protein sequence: CASSPTGGFGSPLHF. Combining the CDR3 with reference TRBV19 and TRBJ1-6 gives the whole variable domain DGGITQSPKYLFRKEGQNVTLSCEQNLNHDAMYWYRQDPGQGLRLIYYSQIVNDFQKGDIAEGYSVSREKKESFPLTVTSAQKNPTAFYLCASSPTGGFGSPLHFGNGTRLTVT.

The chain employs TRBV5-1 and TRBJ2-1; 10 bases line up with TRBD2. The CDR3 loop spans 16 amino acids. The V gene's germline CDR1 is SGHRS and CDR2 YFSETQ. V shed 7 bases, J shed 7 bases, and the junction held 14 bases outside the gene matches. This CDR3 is CASRYQLAGRGNEQFF. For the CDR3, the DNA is TGCGCCAGCCGCTACCAACTAGCGGGACGGGGTAATGAGCAGTTCTTC.

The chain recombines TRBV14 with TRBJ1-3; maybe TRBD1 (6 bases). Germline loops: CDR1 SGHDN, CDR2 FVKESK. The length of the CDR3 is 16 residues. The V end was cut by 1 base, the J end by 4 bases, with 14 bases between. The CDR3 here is CASSQGQVVGGNTIYF. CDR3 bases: TGTGCCAGCAGCCAAGGACAGGTGGTTGGGGGAAACACCATATATTTT. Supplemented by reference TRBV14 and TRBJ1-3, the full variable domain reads EAGVTQFPSHSVIEKGQTVTLRCDPISGHDNLYWYRRVMGKEIKFLLHFVKESKQDESGMPNNRFLAERTGGTYSTLKVQPAELEDSGVYFCASSQGQVVGGNTIYFGEGSWLTVV.

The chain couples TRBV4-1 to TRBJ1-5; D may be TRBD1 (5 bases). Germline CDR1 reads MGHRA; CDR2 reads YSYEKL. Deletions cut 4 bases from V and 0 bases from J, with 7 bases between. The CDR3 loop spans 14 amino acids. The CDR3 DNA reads TGCGCCAGCAGCCCACAGGTTAGCAATCAGCCCCAGCATTTT. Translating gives CASSPQVSNQPQHF.

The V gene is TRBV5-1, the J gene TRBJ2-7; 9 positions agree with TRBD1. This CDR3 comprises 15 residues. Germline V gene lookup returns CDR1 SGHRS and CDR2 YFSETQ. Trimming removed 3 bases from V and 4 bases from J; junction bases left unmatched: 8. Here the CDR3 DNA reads TGCGCCAGCAGCTCTGAGGGACAGGGTACGTACGAGCAGTACTTC. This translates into CASSSEGQGTYEQYF.

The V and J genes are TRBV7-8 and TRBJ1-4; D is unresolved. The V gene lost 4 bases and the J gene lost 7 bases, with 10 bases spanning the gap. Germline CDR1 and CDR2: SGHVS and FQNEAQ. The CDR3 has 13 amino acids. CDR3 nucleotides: TGTGCCAGCAGCTCGAGGGAGGGTGAAAAACTGTTTTTT. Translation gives CASSSREGEKLFF.

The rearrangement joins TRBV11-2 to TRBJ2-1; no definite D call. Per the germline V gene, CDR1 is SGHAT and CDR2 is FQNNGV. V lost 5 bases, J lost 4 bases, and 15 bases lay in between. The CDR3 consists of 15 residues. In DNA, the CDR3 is TGTGCCAGCAGCCCCGCGGTTAGAACTTACAATGAGCAGTTCTTC. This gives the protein CASSPAVRTYNEQFF.

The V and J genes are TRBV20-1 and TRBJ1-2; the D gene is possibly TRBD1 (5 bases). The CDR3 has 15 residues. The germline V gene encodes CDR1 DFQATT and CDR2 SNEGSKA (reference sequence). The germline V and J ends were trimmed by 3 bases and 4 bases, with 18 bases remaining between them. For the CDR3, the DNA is TGCAGTGCTAGTCGTTCGGGCAGGGAGGTCTATGGCTACACCTTC. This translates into CSASRSGREVYGYTF.

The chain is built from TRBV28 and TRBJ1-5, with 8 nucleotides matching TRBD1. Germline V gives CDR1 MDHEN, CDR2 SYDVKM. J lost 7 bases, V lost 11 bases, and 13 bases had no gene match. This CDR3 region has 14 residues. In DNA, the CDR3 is TGTGCCGCTCACAGGGGGGTTATGGTGCAGCCCCAGCATTTT. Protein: CAAHRGVMVQPQHF.

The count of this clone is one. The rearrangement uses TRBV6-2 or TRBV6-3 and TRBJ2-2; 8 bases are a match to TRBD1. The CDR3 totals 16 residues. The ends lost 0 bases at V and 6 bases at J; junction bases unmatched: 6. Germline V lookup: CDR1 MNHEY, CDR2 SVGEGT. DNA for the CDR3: TGTGCCAGCAGTTACTCGGCAGGGGGCAGTGCCGGGGAGCTGTTTTTT. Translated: CASSYSAGGSAGELFF.

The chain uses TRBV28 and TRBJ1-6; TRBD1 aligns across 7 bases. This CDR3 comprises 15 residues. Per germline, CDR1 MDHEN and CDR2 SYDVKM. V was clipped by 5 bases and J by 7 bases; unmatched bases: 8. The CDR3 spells CASSARQGQNSPLHF. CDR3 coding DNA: TGTGCCAGCAGTGCCCGACAGGGCCAGAATTCACCCCTCCACTTT.

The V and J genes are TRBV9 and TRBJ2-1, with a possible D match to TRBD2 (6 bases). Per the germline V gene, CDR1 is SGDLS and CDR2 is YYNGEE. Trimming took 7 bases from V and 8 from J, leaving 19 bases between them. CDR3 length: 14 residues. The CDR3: CASAPPGTGDEQFF. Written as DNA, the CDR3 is TGTGCCAGCGCGCCGCCCGGGACTGGCGATGAGCAGTTCTTC.

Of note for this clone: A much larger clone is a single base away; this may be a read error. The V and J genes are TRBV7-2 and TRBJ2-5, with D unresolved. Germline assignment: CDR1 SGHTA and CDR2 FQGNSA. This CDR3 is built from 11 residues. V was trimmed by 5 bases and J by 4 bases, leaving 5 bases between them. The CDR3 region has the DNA TGTGCCAGCAGCCTATCAGAGACCCAGTACTTC. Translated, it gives CASSLSETQYF.

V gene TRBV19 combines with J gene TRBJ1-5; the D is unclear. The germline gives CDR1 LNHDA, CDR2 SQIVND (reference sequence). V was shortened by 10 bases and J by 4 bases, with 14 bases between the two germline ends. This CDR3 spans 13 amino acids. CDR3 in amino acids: CATDFAGNQPQHF. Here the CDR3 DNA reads TGTGCCACCGATTTCGCCGGGAATCAGCCCCAGCATTTT.

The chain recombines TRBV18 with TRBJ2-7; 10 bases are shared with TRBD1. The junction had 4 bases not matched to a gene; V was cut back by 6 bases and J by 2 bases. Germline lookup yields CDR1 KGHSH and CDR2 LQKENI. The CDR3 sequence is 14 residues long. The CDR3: CASSATGGPYEQYF. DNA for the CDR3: TGTGCCAGCTCTGCGACAGGGGGCCCCTACGAGCAGTACTTC.

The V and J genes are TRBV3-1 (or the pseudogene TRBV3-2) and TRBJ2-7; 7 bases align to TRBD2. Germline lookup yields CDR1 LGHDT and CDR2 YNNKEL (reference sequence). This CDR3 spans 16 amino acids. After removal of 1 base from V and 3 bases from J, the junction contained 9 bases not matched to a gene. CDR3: CASSQGPFPGGYEQYF. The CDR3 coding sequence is TGTGCCAGCAGCCAAGGGCCCTTCCCGGGGGGCTACGAGCAGTACTTC.

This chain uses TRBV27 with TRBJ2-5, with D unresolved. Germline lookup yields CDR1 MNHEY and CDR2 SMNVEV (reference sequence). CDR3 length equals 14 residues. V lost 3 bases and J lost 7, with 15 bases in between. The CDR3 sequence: CASSFSDTARTQYF. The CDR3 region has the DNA TGTGCCAGCAGTTTTTCCGACACCGCCCGGACCCAGTACTTC.

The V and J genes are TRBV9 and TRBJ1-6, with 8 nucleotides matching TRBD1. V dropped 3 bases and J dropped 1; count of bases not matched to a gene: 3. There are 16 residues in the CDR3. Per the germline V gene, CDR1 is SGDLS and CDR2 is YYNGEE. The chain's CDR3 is CASSGQGKSYNSPLHF. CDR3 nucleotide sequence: TGTGCCAGCAGCGGACAGGGGAAGTCCTATAATTCACCCCTCCACTTT.

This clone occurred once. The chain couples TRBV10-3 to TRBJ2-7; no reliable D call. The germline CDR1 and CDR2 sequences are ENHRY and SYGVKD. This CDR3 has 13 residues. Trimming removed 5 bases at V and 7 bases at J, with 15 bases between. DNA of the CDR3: TGTGCCATCAGTATAACGGGTCTTGAGGAGCAGTACTTC. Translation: CAISITGLEEQYF.

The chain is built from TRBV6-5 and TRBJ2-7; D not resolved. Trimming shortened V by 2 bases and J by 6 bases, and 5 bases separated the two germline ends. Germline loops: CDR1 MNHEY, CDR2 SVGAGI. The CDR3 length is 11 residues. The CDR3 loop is CASSYAGEQYF. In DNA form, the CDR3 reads TGTGCCAGCAGTTACGCAGGCGAGCAGTACTTC.

DNA of the CDR3: TGCAGCGTTACGTCACACGGGAGCTATGGCTACACCTTC. It encodes CSVTSHGSYGYTF. The chain employs TRBV29-1 and TRBJ1-2; no clear D. V lost 5 bases, J lost 4 bases, and 14 bases lay in between. CDR3 length: 13 amino acids. From germline, CDR1 is SQVTM and CDR2 ANQGSEA.

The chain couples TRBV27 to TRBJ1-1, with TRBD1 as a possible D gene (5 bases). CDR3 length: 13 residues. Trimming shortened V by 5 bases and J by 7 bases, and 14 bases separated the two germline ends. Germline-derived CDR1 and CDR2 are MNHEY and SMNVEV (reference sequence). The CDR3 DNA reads TGTGCCAGCAGTCCAAGGACAATCCTTGAAGCTTTCTTT. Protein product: CASSPRTILEAFF.